The 26 T cell receptor beta chains given below trace back to one sample, sequenced in a study of T cell responses to AZD1222 COVID-19 vaccine. This table comes from immunoSEQ multiplex PCR, and its TCRdb copy is limited to in-frame clones, with some not included. Of 120,000 to 150,000 clones listed, approximately 90% are singletons. The sequences come from peripheral blood, collected 28 days after the second AZD1222 dose. The receptors here all came from an adult who received the AZD1222 COVID-19 vaccine.

The J gene is TRBJ2-1, the V gene TRBV14; 7 bases line up with TRBD2. This CDR3 spans 13 amino acids. Germline values: CDR1 SGHDN, CDR2 FVKESK. V was clipped by 1 base and J by 13 bases; unmatched bases: 7. For the CDR3, the DNA is TGTGCCAGCAGCCAAGGGGGGGGGAATAACCAGTTCTTC. This translates into CASSQGGGNNQFF.

This chain links TRBV4-1 with TRBJ2-3, with TRBD2 matching over 7 bases. Looked up from germline, CDR1 is MGHRA and CDR2 is YSYEKL. V dropped 4 bases and J dropped 0; count of bases not matched to a gene: 7. The CDR3 runs to 16 residues. For the CDR3, the DNA is TGCGCCAGCAGCCTCCTACCAGCGGGAAGCACAGATACGCAGTATTTT. Translation gives CASSLLPAGSTDTQYF.

This rearrangement joins TRBV7-6 to TRBJ2-2, with D uncertain. The CDR3 contains 12 residues. Germline loops: CDR1 SGHVS, CDR2 FNYEAQ. V shed 3 bases and J shed 6 bases, with 5 bases lying between them. The chain's CDR3 is CASSFGSGELFF. The CDR3 DNA reads TGTGCCAGCAGCTTCGGGTCCGGGGAGCTGTTTTTT.

The chain carries TRBV3-1 (or the pseudogene TRBV3-2) and TRBJ1-1; D is possibly TRBD1 (6 bases). This CDR3 contains 16 residues. Trimming removed 4 bases at V and 0 bases at J, with 15 bases between. The V gene's germline CDR1 is LGHDT and CDR2 YNNKEL (reference sequence). Written as DNA, the CDR3 is TGTGCCAGCAGCCCCTCAAAGGGGGGCGTGAACACTGAAGCTTTCTTT. Translation: CASSPSKGGVNTEAFF.

This clone was found once. V gene TRBV4-1 combines with J gene TRBJ1-5; 7 positions agree with TRBD1. Losses at the gene ends were 0 bases for V and 3 bases for J; bases not matched to a gene: 5. There are 16 residues in the CDR3. Germline V gene data show CDR1 as MGHRA and CDR2 as YSYEKL. CDR3 DNA sequence: TGCGCCAGCAGCCAAGAGGGCAGGGGGAACAATCAGCCCCAGCATTTT. Its translation is CASSQEGRGNNQPQHF.

As regards this clone: Mismatch with germline at one junction end may stem from a read error. V usage is TRBV6-2 or TRBV6-3 and J usage is TRBJ1-4; D might be TRBD1 (6 bases). Germline V lookup: CDR1 MNHEY, CDR2 SVGEGT. This CDR3 is 12 amino acids long. In DNA form, the CDR3 reads TGTGCCAGCAGTTATAAGGACAGCCTCCAGGTTTTT. This encodes CASSYKDSLQVF.

J is TRBJ2-1 and V is TRBV6-1, with 10 positions matching TRBD1. This CDR3 region has 16 residues. The germline V gene has CDR1 MNHNS and CDR2 SASEGT. The junction had 10 bases not matched to a gene; V was cut back by 4 bases and J by 7 bases. CDR3 sequence reads: CASSVLGQGNLNEQFF. The CDR3 DNA reads as TGTGCCAGCAGTGTCTTGGGACAGGGGAACTTAAATGAGCAGTTCTTC.

The chain has TRBV20-1 and TRBJ1-2, with 7 bases identical to TRBD1. Germline V gene lookup returns CDR1 DFQATT and CDR2 SNEGSKA (reference sequence). V shed 6 bases and J 4 bases; nucleotides not matched to a gene: 8. There are 13 residues in the CDR3. The chain's CDR3 is CSASRQGIYGYTF. The CDR3 nucleotides read TGCAGTGCCAGTCGACAGGGAATCTATGGCTACACCTTC.

The chain combines TRBV7-3 with TRBJ1-2; D is undetermined. Trimming shortened V by 2 bases and J by 5 bases, and 9 bases separated the two germline ends. The CDR3 spans 13 residues. The germline V gene encodes CDR1 SGHTA and CDR2 FQGTGA. The CDR3 DNA follows: TGTGCCAGCAGCTTATCCGGCATGTATGGCTACACCTTC. Translation gives CASSLSGMYGYTF.

V gene TRBV29-1 combines with J gene TRBJ1-5; no reliable D call. CDR1 is SQVTM and CDR2 is ANQGSEA in the germline V gene. The CDR3 is 12 amino acids. V lost 4 bases, J lost 7 bases, and 11 bases lay in between. CDR3 sequence (DNA): TGCAGCGTTGTTTCGTCTGGGCAGCCCCAGCATTTT. It yields the protein CSVVSSGQPQHF.

V gene TRBV7-2 combines with J gene TRBJ2-1, with 11 bases identical to TRBD2. The CDR3 contains 18 residues. CDR1 and CDR2 (germline): SGHTA, FQGNSA. V lost 3 bases to trimming and J lost 0 bases; unmatched junction nucleotides: 7. The CDR3 nucleotides are TGTGCCAGCAGCTTGGGTCTAGCGGGGGGTATCTCCTACAATGAGCAGTTCTTC. Protein product: CASSLGLAGGISYNEQFF. The full variable domain, with the rest looked up from reference TRBV7-2 and TRBJ2-1, is GAGVSQSPSNKVTEKGKDVELRCDPISGHTALYWYRQSLGQGLEFLIYFQGNSAPDKSGLPSDRFSAERTGGSVSTLTIQRTQQEDSAVYLCASSLGLAGGISYNEQFFGPGTRLTVL.

This chain uses TRBV9 with TRBJ2-1, with D possibly called TRBD1 or TRBD2 (6 bases each). V was clipped by 2 bases and J by 12 bases, with 12 bases between them. Germline V lookup: CDR1 SGDLS, CDR2 YYNGEE. The CDR3 runs to 12 residues. CDR3 DNA sequence: TGTGCCAGCAGCGTCGCCGGGGGCGGGCAGTTCTTC. Its translation is CASSVAGGGQFF.

The gene calls are TRBV7-2 and TRBJ2-3; D remains ambiguous. V was trimmed by 6 bases and J by 6 bases, leaving 7 bases between them. The CDR3 has 11 residues. In germline, CDR1 is SGHTA, CDR2 FQGNSA. CDR3 sequence (DNA): TGTGCCAGCAGTTCCCCGGATACGCAGTATTTT. This gives the protein CASSSPDTQYF.

The chain joins TRBV5-1 to TRBJ1-5; D might be TRBD1 (5 bases). The CDR3 sequence is 15 residues long. The ends were cut back, 7 bases at V and 2 bases at J, with 16 bases in the middle. From germline, CDR1 is SGHRS and CDR2 YFSETQ. CDR3 in DNA: TGCGCCAGCTCCCCTTTGGGGCAGCGCAATCAGCCCCAGCATTTT. As protein: CASSPLGQRNQPQHF.

V gene TRBV19 combines with J gene TRBJ2-5, with a possible D match to TRBD1 (6 bases). CDR1 is LNHDA, CDR2 SQIVND, per germline (reference sequence). V lost 5 bases, J lost 3 bases, and 10 bases lay in between. This CDR3 is 13 amino acids long. In DNA form, the CDR3 reads TGTGCCAGTAGTGGACAGTGGAAAGAGACCCAGTACTTC. Protein sequence: CASSGQWKETQYF.

This chain links TRBV14 with TRBJ1-1; maybe TRBD1 (5 bases). There are 15 residues in the CDR3. The germline V gene has CDR1 SGHDN and CDR2 FVKESK. The V gene lost 1 base and the J gene lost 4 bases, with 13 bases spanning the gap. Written as DNA, the CDR3 is TGTGCCAGCAGCCAAGGGGTTTGGGGGAGCACTGAAGCTTTCTTT. This gives the protein CASSQGVWGSTEAFF. Full variable domain (missing parts from reference TRBV14 and TRBJ1-1): EAGVTQFPSHSVIEKGQTVTLRCDPISGHDNLYWYRRVMGKEIKFLLHFVKESKQDESGMPNNRFLAERTGGTYSTLKVQPAELEDSGVYFCASSQGVWGSTEAFFGQGTRLTVV.

The rearrangement joins TRBV27 to TRBJ1-5; no firm D call. V was cut by 5 bases and J by 3 bases, with 5 bases left in between. The CDR3 runs to 12 residues. Germline V lookup: CDR1 MNHEY, CDR2 SMNVEV (reference sequence). The CDR3, as DNA: TGTGCCAGCAGTCGACTCAATCAGCCCCAGCATTTT. Encoded protein: CASSRLNQPQHF.

The rearrangement links TRBV15 to TRBJ1-1; the D is unclear. The CDR3 is 14 residues long. Trimming left V 1 base short and J 1 base short, with 7 bases between. Germline V CDR1 and CDR2: LNHNV, YYDKDF (reference sequence). CDR3 DNA sequence: TGTGCCACCAGCAGAGCCGACGGGAACACTGAAGCTTTCTTT. It codes for CATSRADGNTEAFF.

The chain joins TRBV13 to TRBJ1-2; no firm D call. Germline V CDR1 and CDR2: PRHDT, FYEKMQ (reference sequence). V lost 4 bases to trimming and J lost 4 bases, with 16 bases between them. The CDR3 is 15 amino acids. The DNA for the CDR3 is TGTGCCAGCAGCTCCCGGACGGGAACCCTCTATGGCTACACCTTC. Its translation: CASSSRTGTLYGYTF.

The J gene is TRBJ2-1, the V gene TRBV5-4; weak D call: TRBD2 (6 bases). Germline values: CDR1 SGHNT, CDR2 YYREEE (reference sequence). This CDR3 is 16 amino acids long. V dropped 3 bases and J dropped 3 bases, with 16 bases sitting between them. CDR3 sequence (DNA): TGTGCCAGCAGCTCTCGATCTCGCGGGGACTACAATGAGCAGTTCTTC. Translated, it gives CASSSRSRGDYNEQFF. Filled out from reference TRBV5-4 and TRBJ2-1, the complete variable domain reads ETGVTQSPTHLIKTRGQQVTLRCSSQSGHNTVSWYQQALGQGPQFIFQYYREEENGRGNFPPRFSGLQFPNYSSELNVNALELDDSALYLCASSSRSRGDYNEQFFGPGTRLTVL.

The rearrangement uses TRBV19 and TRBJ1-2; 9 positions agree with TRBD1. The CDR3 covers 14 residues. Germline V gene sequence: CDR1 LNHDA, CDR2 SQIVND (reference sequence). J was trimmed by 6 bases and V by 6 bases; bases with no gene match: 8. The CDR3 loop is CASSAGQGSNGYTF. CDR3 sequence (DNA): TGTGCCAGTAGCGCGGGACAGGGTAGCAATGGCTACACCTTC.

For the CDR3, the DNA is TGTGCCAGCAGCGTAGCAGCGGGGGCCGGGGGAGCGCAGTATTTT. Amino acids: CASSVAAGAGGAQYF. This chain links TRBV9 with TRBJ2-3; the match to TRBD2 covers 8 bases. Germline V gene sequence: CDR1 SGDLS, CDR2 YYNGEE. After removal of 0 bases from V and 10 bases from J, the junction contained 10 bases not matched to a gene. There are 15 residues in the CDR3.

The chain carries TRBV7-7 and TRBJ2-1; 8 bases match TRBD2. V gave up 1 base and J gave up 8 bases; unmatched junction bases: 7. This CDR3 contains 15 residues. Germline values: CDR1 SSHAT, CDR2 FNYEAQ (reference sequence). The CDR3 sequence is CASSLVSGSFDEQFF. The CDR3 nucleotides are TGTGCCAGCAGCTTAGTAAGCGGGAGCTTCGATGAGCAGTTCTTC.

The CDR3 region is CSVSGTAYGYTF. CDR3 sequence (DNA): TGCAGCGTTTCAGGGACGGCCTATGGCTACACCTTC. This sequence joins TRBV29-1 and TRBJ1-2; D may be TRBD1 (5 bases). This CDR3 comprises 12 residues. The V and J ends lost 5 bases and 4 bases respectively, with 11 bases between them. Germline CDR1 reads SQVTM; CDR2 reads ANQGSEA. The full variable domain, in which reference TRBV29-1 and TRBJ1-2 provide the parts outside the CDR3, is SAVISQKPSRDICQRGTSLTIQCQVDSQVTMMFWYRQQPGQSLTLIATANQGSEATYESGFVIDKFPISRPNLTFSTLTVSNMSPEDSSIYLCSVSGTAYGYTFGSGTRLTVV.

Comment on this clone: At one boundary the junction diverges from the germline segment, which might be a read error. The rearrangement links TRBV4-1 to TRBJ1-1, with a weak D call TRBD1 (5 bases). There are 14 residues in the CDR3. Germline loops: CDR1 MGHRA, CDR2 YSYEKL. The CDR3 DNA follows: TGCGCCAGCAGCGAAGATGACAGAGGGATTGAAGCTTTCTTT. Translating gives CASSEDDRGIEAFF.

This chain joins TRBV6-4 and TRBJ2-3; D possibly corresponds to TRBD2 (5 bases). CDR1 MRHNA and CDR2 SNTAGT come from the germline V gene. The CDR3 spans 16 residues. Trimming cost V 0 bases and J 0 bases, with 10 bases left between them. Written as DNA, the CDR3 is TGTGCCAGCAGTGACTCCCAGACTACTAGCACAGATACGCAGTATTTT. Its protein product is CASSDSQTTSTDTQYF.